The clone carrying this T cell receptor (beta chain) was seen at least ten times. Germline CDR1 and CDR2: SGHRS and YFSETQ. The CDR3 extends over 14 amino acids. V was shortened by 1 base and J by 7 bases, with 12 bases between the two germline ends. This record comes from a study of blood T cells in healthy people across ages. Donor samples were obtained from healthy Caucasian individuals from Russia, aged about 6 to 90. Primed by a sample-barcoded 5' primer and a J-beta primer mix, a second PCR proceeded for roughly 6 to 12 cycles. All cDNA molecules were each tagged by a template-switch adaptor with 12 random nucleotides. TCRdb re-analysed the 5' RACE reads in MiXCR, keeping a single row per CDR3 protein. The data contain just over 1 million distinct CDR3 sequences, 40% to 55% of them singletons.

The receptor was derived from a woman aged 55-70 years in good health. This sequence joins TRBV5-1 and TRBJ2-4; D tentatively fits TRBD1 or TRBD2 (5 bases each). Sequencing was performed on blood. CDR3: CASSLTPGRNIQYF. In DNA, the CDR3 is TGCGCCAGCAGCTTGACTCCGGGGCGGAACATTCAGTACTTC.